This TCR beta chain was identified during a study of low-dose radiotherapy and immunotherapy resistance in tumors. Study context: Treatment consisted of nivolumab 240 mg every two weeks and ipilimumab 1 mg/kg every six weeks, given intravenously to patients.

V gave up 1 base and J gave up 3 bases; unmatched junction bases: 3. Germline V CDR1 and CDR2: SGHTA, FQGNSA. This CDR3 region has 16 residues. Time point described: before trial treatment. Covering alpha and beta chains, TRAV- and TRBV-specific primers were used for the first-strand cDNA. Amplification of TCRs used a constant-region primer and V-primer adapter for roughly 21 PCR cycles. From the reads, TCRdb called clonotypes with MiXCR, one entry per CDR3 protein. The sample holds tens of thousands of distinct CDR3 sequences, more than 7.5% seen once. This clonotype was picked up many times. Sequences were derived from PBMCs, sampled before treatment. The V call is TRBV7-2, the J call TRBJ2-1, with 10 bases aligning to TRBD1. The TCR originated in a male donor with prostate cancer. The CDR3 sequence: CASSLEGTGVYNEQFF. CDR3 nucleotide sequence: TGTGCCAGCAGCTTAGAAGGGACAGGGGTCTACAATGAGCAGTTCTTC.